One sample yielded the 3 T cell receptor beta chains listed below, sequenced in a study of blood T cell repertoires in COVID-19. Repertoires were generated with immunoSEQ multiplex PCR, while TCRdb's copy carries only in-frame clones and drops some. The sample contains about 210,000 clones, roughly four fifths of which appear only once. The sequencing sample was made of peripheral blood. The receptors stem from a woman between 40 and 55 years old with acute or convalescent COVID-19.

This clone turned up a few times. This same CDR3 is encoded by further DNA sequences in the sample. This sequence joins TRBV30 and TRBJ2-7; tentative D call: TRBD2 (6 bases). The germline CDR1 and CDR2 sequences are GTSNPN and SVGIG (reference sequence). The CDR3 loop spans 12 amino acids. Trimming left V 3 bases short and J 3 bases short, with 9 bases between. The CDR3 DNA sequence: TGTGCCTGGAGGGGGGGAAGCTACGAGCAGTACTTC. Residues: CAWRGGSYEQYF. Full variable domain (remainder filled in from reference TRBV30 and TRBJ2-7): SQTIHQWPATLVQPVGSPLSLECTVEGTSNPNLYWYRQAAGRGLQLLFYSVGIGQISSEVPQNLSASRPQDRQFILSSKKLLLSDSGFYLCAWRGGSYEQYFGPGTRLTVT.

V gene TRBV3-1 (or the pseudogene TRBV3-2) combines with J gene TRBJ2-3; D uncertain. CDR1 LGHDT and CDR2 YNNKEL come from the germline V gene (reference sequence). The CDR3 has 12 residues. Trimming removed 8 bases at V and 1 base at J, with 7 bases between. The CDR3 spells CASGWRTDTQYF. The CDR3 nucleotides read TGTGCCAGCGGTTGGCGCACAGATACGCAGTATTTT.

The chain joins TRBV13 to TRBJ2-3, with 9 bases aligning to TRBD2. Germline V gene sequence: CDR1 PRHDT, CDR2 FYEKMQ (reference sequence). Trimming at V came to 5 bases and at J to 6 bases, leaving 15 bases not matched to a gene. There are 17 residues in the CDR3. CDR3 protein: CASSLWTERGVGDTQYF. The CDR3 nucleotides are TGTGCCAGCAGCCTCTGGACTGAGCGGGGGGTCGGGGATACGCAGTATTTT.